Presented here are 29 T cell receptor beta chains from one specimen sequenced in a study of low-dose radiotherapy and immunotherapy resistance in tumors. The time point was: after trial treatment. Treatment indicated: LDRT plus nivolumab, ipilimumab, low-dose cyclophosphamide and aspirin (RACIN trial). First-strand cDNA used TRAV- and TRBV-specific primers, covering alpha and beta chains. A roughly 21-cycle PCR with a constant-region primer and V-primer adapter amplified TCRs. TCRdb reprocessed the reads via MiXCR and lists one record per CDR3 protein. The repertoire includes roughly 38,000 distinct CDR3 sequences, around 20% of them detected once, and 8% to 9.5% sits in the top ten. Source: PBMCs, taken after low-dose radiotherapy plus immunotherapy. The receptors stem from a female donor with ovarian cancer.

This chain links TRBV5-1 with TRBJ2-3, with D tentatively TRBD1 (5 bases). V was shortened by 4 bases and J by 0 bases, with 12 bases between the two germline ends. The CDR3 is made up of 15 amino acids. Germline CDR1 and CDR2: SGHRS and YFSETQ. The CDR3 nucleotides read TGCGCCAGCAGCATCGGACGACAGAGCACAGATACGCAGTATTTT. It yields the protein CASSIGRQSTDTQYF.

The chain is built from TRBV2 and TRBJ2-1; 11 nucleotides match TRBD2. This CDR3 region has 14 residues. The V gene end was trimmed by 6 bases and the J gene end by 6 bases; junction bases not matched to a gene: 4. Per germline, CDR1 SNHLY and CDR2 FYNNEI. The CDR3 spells CASRTSGKLNEQFF. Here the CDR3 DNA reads TGTGCCAGCAGGACTAGCGGGAAACTCAATGAGCAGTTCTTC.

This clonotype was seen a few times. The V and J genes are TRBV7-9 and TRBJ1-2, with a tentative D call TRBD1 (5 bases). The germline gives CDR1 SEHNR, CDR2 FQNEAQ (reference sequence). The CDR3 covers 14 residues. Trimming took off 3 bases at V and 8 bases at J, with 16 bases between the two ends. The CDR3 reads CASSFSQVKEGYTF. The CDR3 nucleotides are TGTGCCAGCAGCTTTTCACAGGTGAAGGAGGGCTACACCTTC.

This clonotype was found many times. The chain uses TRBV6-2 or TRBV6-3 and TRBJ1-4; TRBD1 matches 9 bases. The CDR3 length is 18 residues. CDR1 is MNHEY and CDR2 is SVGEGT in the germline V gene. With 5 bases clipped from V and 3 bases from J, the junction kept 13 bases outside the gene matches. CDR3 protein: CASSRGRGTGQANEKLFF. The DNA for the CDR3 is TGTGCCAGCAGTCGCGGTCGAGGGACAGGGCAGGCTAATGAAAAACTGTTTTTT.

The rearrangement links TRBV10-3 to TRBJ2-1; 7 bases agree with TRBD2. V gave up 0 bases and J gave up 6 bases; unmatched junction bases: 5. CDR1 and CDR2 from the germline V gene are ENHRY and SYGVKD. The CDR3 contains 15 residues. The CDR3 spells CAISESGGSLNEQFF. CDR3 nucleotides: TGTGCCATCAGTGAGTCTGGCGGGAGCCTCAATGAGCAGTTCTTC.

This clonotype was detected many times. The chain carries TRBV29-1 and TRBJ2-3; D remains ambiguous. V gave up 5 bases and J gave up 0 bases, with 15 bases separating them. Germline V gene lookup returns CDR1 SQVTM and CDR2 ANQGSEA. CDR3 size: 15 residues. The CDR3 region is CSVKYIVGSTDTQYF. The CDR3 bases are TGCAGCGTTAAATACATCGTGGGGAGCACAGATACGCAGTATTTT.

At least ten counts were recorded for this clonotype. CDR3: CASTAEPSYEQYF. CDR3 nucleotide sequence: TGTGCCAGCACTGCAGAACCCTCCTACGAGCAGTACTTC. The V and J genes are TRBV6-6 and TRBJ2-7; D is undetermined. The CDR3 is made up of 13 amino acids. Germline V gene data show CDR1 as MNHNY and CDR2 as SVGAGI (reference sequence). Trimming took 7 bases from V and 0 from J, leaving 10 bases between them.

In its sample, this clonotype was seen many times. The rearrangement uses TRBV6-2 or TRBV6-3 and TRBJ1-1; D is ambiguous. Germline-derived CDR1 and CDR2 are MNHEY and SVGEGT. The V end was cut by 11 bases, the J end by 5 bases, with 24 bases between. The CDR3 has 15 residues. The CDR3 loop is CASKTGWQAGTEAFF. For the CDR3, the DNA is TGTGCCTCTAAGACGGGGTGGCAGGCGGGGACTGAAGCTTTCTTT.

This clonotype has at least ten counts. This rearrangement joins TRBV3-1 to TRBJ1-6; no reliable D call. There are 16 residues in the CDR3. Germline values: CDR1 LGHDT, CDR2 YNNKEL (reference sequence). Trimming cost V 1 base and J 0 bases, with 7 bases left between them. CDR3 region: CASSQGADSYNSPLHF. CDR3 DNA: TGTGCCAGCAGCCAAGGCGCGGACTCCTATAATTCACCCCTCCACTTT.

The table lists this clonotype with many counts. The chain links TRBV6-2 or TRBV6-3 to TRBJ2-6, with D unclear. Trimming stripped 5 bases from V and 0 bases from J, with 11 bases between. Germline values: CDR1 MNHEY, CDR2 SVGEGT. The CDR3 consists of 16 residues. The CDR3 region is CASSEMWSSGANVLTF. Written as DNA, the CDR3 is TGTGCCAGCAGTGAAATGTGGAGCTCTGGGGCCAACGTCCTGACTTTC.

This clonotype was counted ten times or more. In nucleotides, the CDR3 is TGTGCCAGCAGCCAAGAATATCCCCGTCGGGATACGCAGTATTTT. The encoded protein is CASSQEYPRRDTQYF. The chain recombines TRBV14 with TRBJ2-3; D is ambiguous. The germline V gene encodes CDR1 SGHDN and CDR2 FVKESK. V lost 0 bases, J lost 6 bases, and 13 bases lay in between. The CDR3 loop spans 15 amino acids.

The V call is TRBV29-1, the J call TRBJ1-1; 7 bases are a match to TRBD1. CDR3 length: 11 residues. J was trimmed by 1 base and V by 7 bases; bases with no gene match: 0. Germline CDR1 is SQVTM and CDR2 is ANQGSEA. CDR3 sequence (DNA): TGCAGCGGGACAGGGAACACTGAAGCTTTCTTT. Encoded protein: CSGTGNTEAFF.

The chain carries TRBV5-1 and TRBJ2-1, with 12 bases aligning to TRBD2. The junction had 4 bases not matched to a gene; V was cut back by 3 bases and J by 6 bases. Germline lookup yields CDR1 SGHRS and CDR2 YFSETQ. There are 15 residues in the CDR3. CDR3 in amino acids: CASSWGLAGVNEQFF. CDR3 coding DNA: TGCGCCAGCAGCTGGGGACTAGCGGGCGTCAATGAGCAGTTCTTC. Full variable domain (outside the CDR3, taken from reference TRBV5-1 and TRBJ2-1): KAGVTQTPRYLIKTRGQQVTLSCSPISGHRSVSWYQQTPGQGLQFLFEYFSETQRNKGNFPGRFSGRQFSNSRSEMNVSTLELGDSALYLCASSWGLAGVNEQFFGPGTRLTVL.

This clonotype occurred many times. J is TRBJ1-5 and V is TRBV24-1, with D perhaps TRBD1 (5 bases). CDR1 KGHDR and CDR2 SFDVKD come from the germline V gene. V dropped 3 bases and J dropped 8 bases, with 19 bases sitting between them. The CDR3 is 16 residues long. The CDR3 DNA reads TGTGCCACCAGTGATACCCACGGGGCAGAAGGGGAGCCCCAGCATTTT. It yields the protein CATSDTHGAEGEPQHF.

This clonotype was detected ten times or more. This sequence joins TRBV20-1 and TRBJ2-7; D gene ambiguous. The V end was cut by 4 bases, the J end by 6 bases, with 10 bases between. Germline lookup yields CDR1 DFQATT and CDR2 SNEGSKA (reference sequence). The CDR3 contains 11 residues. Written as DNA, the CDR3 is TGCAGTGCTATGTCCCGGAGCGAGCAGTACTTC. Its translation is CSAMSRSEQYF.

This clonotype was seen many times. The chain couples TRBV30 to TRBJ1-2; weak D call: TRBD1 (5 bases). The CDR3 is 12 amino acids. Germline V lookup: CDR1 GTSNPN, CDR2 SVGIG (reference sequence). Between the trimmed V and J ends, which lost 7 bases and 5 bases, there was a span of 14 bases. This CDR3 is CALGANSYGYTF. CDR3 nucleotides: TGTGCCTTAGGGGCAAATTCTTATGGCTACACCTTC.

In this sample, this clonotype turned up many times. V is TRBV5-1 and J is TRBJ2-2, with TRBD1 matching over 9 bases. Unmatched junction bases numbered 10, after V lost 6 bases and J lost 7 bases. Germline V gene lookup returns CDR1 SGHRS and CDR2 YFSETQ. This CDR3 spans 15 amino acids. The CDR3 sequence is CASNRDREVIGELFF. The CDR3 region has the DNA TGCGCCAGCAACCGGGACAGGGAGGTCATCGGGGAGCTGTTTTTT.

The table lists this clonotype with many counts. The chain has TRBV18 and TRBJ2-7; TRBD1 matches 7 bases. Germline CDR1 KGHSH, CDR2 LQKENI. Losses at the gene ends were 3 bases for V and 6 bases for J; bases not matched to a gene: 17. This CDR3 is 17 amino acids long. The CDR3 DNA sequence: TGTGCCAGCTCACCTAACCCTGGACAGGCCTCCGGTGGCGAGCAGTACTTC. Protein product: CASSPNPGQASGGEQYF.

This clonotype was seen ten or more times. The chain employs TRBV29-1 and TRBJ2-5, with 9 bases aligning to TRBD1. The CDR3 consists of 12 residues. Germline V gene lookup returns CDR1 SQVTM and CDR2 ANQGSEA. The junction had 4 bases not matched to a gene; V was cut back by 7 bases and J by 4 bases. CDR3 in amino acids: CSARQGGETQYF. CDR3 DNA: TGCAGCGCCCGACAGGGGGGAGAGACCCAGTACTTC.

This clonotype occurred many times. The CDR3 region has the DNA TGTGCCAGCAGCTTAGCGTTAGGCTGGTCGGACTATGGCTACACCTTC. Translating it yields CASSLALGWSDYGYTF. This chain links TRBV7-9 with TRBJ1-2; D uncertain. Trimming took 0 bases from V and 3 from J, leaving 14 bases between them. CDR1 is SEHNR and CDR2 is FQNEAQ in the germline V gene (reference sequence). The CDR3 is 16 amino acids. Full variable domain (rest looked up from reference TRBV7-9 and TRBJ1-2): DTGVSQNPRHKITKRGQNVTFRCDPISEHNRLYWYRQTLGQGPEFLTYFQNEAQLEKSRLLSDRFSAERPKGSFSTLEIQRTEQGDSAMYLCASSLALGWSDYGYTFGSGTRLTVV.

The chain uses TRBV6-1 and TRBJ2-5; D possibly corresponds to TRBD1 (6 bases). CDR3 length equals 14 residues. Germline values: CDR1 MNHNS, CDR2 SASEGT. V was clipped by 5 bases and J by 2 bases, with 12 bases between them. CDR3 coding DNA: TGTGCCAGCAGTTCACACAGGGCGCAAGAGACCCAGTACTTC. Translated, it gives CASSSHRAQETQYF.

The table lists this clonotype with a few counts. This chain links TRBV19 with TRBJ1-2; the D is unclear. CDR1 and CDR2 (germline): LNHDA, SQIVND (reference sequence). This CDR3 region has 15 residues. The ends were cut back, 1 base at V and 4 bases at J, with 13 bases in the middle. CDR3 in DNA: TGTGCCAGTAGTATAGTTTTCTCCGTGGGCTATGGCTACACCTTC. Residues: CASSIVFSVGYGYTF.

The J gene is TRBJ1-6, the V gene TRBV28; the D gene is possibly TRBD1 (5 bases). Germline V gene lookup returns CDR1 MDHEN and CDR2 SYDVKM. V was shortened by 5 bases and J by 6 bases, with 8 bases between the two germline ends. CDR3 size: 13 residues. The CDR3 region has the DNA TGTGCCAGCAGTGTGCAGGGTAATTCACCCCTCCACTTT. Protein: CASSVQGNSPLHF.

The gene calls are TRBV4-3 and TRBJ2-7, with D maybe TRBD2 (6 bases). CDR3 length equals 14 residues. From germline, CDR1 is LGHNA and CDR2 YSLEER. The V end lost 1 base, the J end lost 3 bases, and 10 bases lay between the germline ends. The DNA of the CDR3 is TGCGCCAGCAGCCAAGGTACGGGGGACTACGAGCAGTACTTC. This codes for CASSQGTGDYEQYF.

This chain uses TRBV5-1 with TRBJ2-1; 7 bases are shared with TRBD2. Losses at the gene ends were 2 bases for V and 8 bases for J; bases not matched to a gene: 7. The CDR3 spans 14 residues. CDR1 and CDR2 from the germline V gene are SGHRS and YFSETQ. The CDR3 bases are TGCGCCAGCAGCTTCTTGGCCAGCGGGGATGAGCAGTTCTTC. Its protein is CASSFLASGDEQFF.

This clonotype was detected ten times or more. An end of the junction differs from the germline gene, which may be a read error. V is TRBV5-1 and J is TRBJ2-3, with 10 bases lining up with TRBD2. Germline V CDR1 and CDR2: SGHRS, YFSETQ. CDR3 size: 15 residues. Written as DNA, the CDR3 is TGTGCCAGCAGCTTGGATGCTAGCGGGGGCCGGACGCAGTATTTT. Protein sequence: CASSLDASGGRTQYF. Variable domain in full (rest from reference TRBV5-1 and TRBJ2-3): KAGVTQTPRYLIKTRGQQVTLSCSPISGHRSVSWYQQTPGQGLQFLFEYFSETQRNKGNFPGRFSGRQFSNSRSEMNVSTLELGDSALYLCASSLDASGGRTQYFGPGTRLTVL.

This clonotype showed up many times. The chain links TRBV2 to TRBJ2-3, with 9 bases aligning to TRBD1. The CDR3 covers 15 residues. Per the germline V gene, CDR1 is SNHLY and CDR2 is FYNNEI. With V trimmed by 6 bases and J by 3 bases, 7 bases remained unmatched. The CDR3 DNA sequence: TGTGCCAGCAGCGCCGGGACAGGGCAGACAGATACGCAGTATTTT. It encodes CASSAGTGQTDTQYF.

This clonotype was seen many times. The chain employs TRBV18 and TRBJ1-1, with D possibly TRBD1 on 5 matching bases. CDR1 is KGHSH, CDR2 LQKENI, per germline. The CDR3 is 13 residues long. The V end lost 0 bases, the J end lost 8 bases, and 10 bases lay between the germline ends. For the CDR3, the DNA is TGTGCCAGCTCACCACCGGGGCCGGTGGAAGCTTTCTTT. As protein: CASSPPGPVEAFF.

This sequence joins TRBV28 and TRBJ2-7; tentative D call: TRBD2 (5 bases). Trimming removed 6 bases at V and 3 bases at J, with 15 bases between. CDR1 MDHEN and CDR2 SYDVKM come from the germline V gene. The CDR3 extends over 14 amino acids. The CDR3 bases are TGTGCCAGCAGCAGGCCCGGGGTAGGCTACGAGCAGTACTTC. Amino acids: CASSRPGVGYEQYF. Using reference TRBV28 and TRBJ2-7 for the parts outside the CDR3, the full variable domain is DVKVTQSSRYLVKRTGEKVFLECVQDMDHENMFWYRQDPGLGLRLIYFSYDVKMKEKGDIPEGYSVSREKKERFSLILESASTNQTSMYLCASSRPGVGYEQYFGPGTRLTVT.